The sequence of this T cell receptor (beta chain) was determined in a study of blood T cell repertoires in COVID-19. About the research overall: From T cells, B-cell-depleted T cells, or PBMCs came the material, which was cDNA or gDNA.

Germline lookup yields CDR1 SGHTA and CDR2 FQGNSA. This CDR3 contains 15 residues. J was trimmed by 8 bases and V by 5 bases; bases with no gene match: 8. Recruitment covered about 25 US areas and drew participants whose ages spanned roughly 18 to 100 years. Cohort allocation depended upon clinical history that participants reported. Clones were read by immunoSEQ multiplex PCR, and TCRdb kept only the in-frame ones, dropping some. The data contain a few hundred thousand clones, 88% of them singletons. The clonotype originates from a man aged 30 to 45 who had recovered from COVID-19. The V and J genes are TRBV7-2 and TRBJ2-1; TRBD2 aligns across 11 bases. The sample consisted of PBMCs or T cells enriched from blood (not recorded which). This CDR3 is CASSPPSGGLYEQFF. CDR3 DNA: TGTGCCAGCAGCCCCCCTAGCGGGGGGTTATATGAGCAGTTCTTC.